Presented here are 8 T cell receptor beta chains from one specimen sequenced in a study of identical twins. TCRdb recomputed calls from the 5' RACE reads with MiXCR, one row per CDR3 protein. The data contain approximately 1.8 million distinct CDR3 sequences, roughly 35% of them singletons. Sequences were obtained from cord blood. The receptor source for this set is a newborn girl in good health.

This clonotype was seen more than once but under ten times. The J gene is TRBJ1-2, the V gene TRBV11-2; D perhaps matches TRBD1 (5 bases). Looked up from germline, CDR1 is SGHAT and CDR2 is FQNNGV. This CDR3 comprises 14 residues. V was clipped by 1 base and J by 1 base, with 7 bases between them. The CDR3 DNA is TGTGCCAGCAGCTTAGTAGACAGTAACTATGGCTACACCTTC. Amino acids: CASSLVDSNYGYTF.

This clonotype was observed a few times. This chain uses TRBV20-1 with TRBJ1-2, with a possible D match to TRBD1 (5 bases). CDR3 length: 11 residues. The germline V gene has CDR1 DFQATT and CDR2 SNEGSKA (reference sequence). V gave up 6 bases and J gave up 4 bases, with 9 bases separating them. Here the CDR3 reads CSADRAYGYTF. CDR3 in DNA: TGCAGTGCCGACAGAGCCTATGGCTACACCTTC.

This clonotype was seen more than once but under ten times. The chain uses TRBV20-1 and TRBJ1-5, with D tentatively TRBD1 (6 bases). Trimming pared 6 bases from V and 5 bases from J, leaving 26 bases between. The CDR3 has 17 amino acids. Looked up from germline, CDR1 is DFQATT and CDR2 is SNEGSKA (reference sequence). The DNA for the CDR3 is TGCAGTGCGACGACGGCGGGGGCCCCCCTTGTGGATCAGCCCCAGCATTTT. Translation: CSATTAGAPLVDQPQHF.

The V and J genes are TRBV27 and TRBJ2-7, with D unclear. The CDR3 loop spans 15 amino acids. Trimming took off 2 bases at V and 7 bases at J, with 18 bases between the two ends. From germline, CDR1 is MNHEY and CDR2 SMNVEV (reference sequence). The chain's CDR3 is CASSLASPYYNEQYF. CDR3 coding DNA: TGTGCCAGCAGTTTAGCCAGTCCCTACTACAATGAGCAGTACTTC.

The rearrangement uses TRBV20-1 and TRBJ1-2; a weak D match, TRBD1 (6 bases). Germline values: CDR1 DFQATT, CDR2 SNEGSKA (reference sequence). There are 13 residues in the CDR3. V was trimmed by 4 bases and J by 2 bases, leaving 11 bases between them. This CDR3 is CSANGGANYGYTF. In nucleotides, the CDR3 is TGCAGTGCTAACGGGGGCGCAAACTATGGCTACACCTTC.

This clonotype was picked up a small number of times. This rearrangement joins TRBV28 to TRBJ2-1, with a possible D match to TRBD1 (5 bases). V was pared by 6 bases and J by 0 bases, with 12 bases between. The CDR3 consists of 15 residues. Germline CDR1 MDHEN, CDR2 SYDVKM. The CDR3 DNA reads TGTGCCAGCAGGCGACCCGACAGCTCCTACAATGAGCAGTTCTTC. Translating gives CASRRPDSSYNEQFF.

This clonotype was counted between two and nine times. The V call is TRBV24-1, the J call TRBJ2-1, with 7 bases lining up with TRBD1. Looked up from germline, CDR1 is KGHDR and CDR2 is SFDVKD. The V gene end was trimmed by 4 bases and the J gene end by 8 bases; junction bases not matched to a gene: 13. The CDR3 totals 16 residues. CDR3 loop: CATSDTPRQGRDEQFF. The DNA of the CDR3 is TGTGCCACCAGTGACACACCGAGACAGGGAAGGGATGAGCAGTTCTTC.

The chain recombines TRBV6-5 with TRBJ2-1; TRBD1 matches at 7 bases. After removal of 6 bases from V and 0 bases from J, the junction contained 8 bases not matched to a gene. CDR1 is MNHEY and CDR2 is SVGAGI in the germline V gene. The CDR3 covers 16 residues. In nucleotides, the CDR3 is TGTGCCAGCAGCGCAACTGGGACAGTCTCCTACAATGAGCAGTTCTTC. This gives the protein CASSATGTVSYNEQFF.